This entry lists 5 T cell receptor beta chains sequenced from one sample in a study of CD8+ T cells in alopecia areata (dated by TCRdb to the late 2010s). The receptor library was made with the immunoSEQ multiplex PCR assay. RNA was extracted from all samples and reverse transcribed into cDNA as template for TCR sequencing. TCRdb obtained this table from immuneACCESS and retained in-frame rearrangements with V and J assigned. These tables miss some clones; where compared with another copy, unresolved V genes account for less than half of the shortfall, and the remainder is unexplained. Within this sample are about 110,000 clones, with approximately 59% of them counted one time only. The top ten clonotypes cover roughly 20% of the sample. Material: CD8+ T cells sorted from blood. These receptors came from a human donor in good health.

To note about this clone: This could be a read error, since a much larger clone is one nucleotide away. The chain joins TRBV4-2 to TRBJ1-4; D call uncertain. V was clipped by 5 bases and J by 0 bases, with 7 bases between them. Germline V gives CDR1 LGHNA, CDR2 YNFKEQ. The CDR3 has 14 amino acids. In nucleotides, the CDR3 is TGTGCCAGCAGCTTGGTTGCAACTAATGAAAAACTGTTTTTT. Translating gives CASSLVATNEKLFF.

This clone has more than one count but fewer than ten. The chain has TRBV29-1 and TRBJ2-7; perhaps TRBD1 as D (6 bases). Deletions cut 4 bases from V and 3 bases from J, with 10 bases between. Germline V lookup: CDR1 SQVTM, CDR2 ANQGSEA. The CDR3 has 12 residues. The CDR3 spells CSVVLGGYEQYF. As DNA, the CDR3 is TGCAGCGTTGTGTTAGGGGGCTACGAGCAGTACTTC.

The rearrangement uses TRBV2 and TRBJ2-1; the D is unclear. The ends were cut back, 4 bases at V and 0 bases at J, with 7 bases in the middle. There are 14 residues in the CDR3. Looked up from germline, CDR1 is SNHLY and CDR2 is FYNNEI. CDR3 in DNA: TGTGCCAGCAGTGGACTGAACTCCTACAATGAGCAGTTCTTC. Its protein is CASSGLNSYNEQFF.

The chain uses TRBV5-1 and TRBJ2-7; weak D call: TRBD1 (5 bases). CDR1 is SGHRS and CDR2 is YFSETQ in the germline V gene. The CDR3 loop spans 14 amino acids. Trimming removed 4 bases at V and 4 bases at J, with 15 bases between. The CDR3 bases are TGCGCCAGCAGCCCGTGGGCAGGGTGGTACGAGCAGTACTTC. It is translated as CASSPWAGWYEQYF.

This rearrangement joins TRBV5-8 to TRBJ1-1, with D unresolved. The CDR3 extends over 13 amino acids. Trimming pared 1 base from V and 0 bases from J, leaving 4 bases between. The germline gives CDR1 SGHTS, CDR2 YDEGEE. The CDR3 here is CASSLSMNTEAFF. Written as DNA, the CDR3 is TGTGCCAGCAGCTTGTCCATGAACACTGAAGCTTTCTTT.